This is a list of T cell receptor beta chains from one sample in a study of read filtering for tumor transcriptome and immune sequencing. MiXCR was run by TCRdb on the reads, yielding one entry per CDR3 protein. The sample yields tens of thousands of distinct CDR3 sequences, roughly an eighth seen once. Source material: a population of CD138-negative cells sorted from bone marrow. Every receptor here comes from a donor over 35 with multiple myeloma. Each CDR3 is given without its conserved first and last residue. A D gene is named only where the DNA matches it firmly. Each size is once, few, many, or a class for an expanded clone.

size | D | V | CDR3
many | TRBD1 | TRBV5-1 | ASSLGLMDRSSYEQY
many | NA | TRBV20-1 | SARGIRAAMNTEAF
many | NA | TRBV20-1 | SASTRPGANVLT
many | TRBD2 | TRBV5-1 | ASSLKTSGVGDNEQF
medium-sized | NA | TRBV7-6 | ASSLLPGLENNEQF
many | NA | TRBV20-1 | SGTLYEQY
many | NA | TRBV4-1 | ASSQDRGRAWPQH
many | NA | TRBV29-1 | SVWDISSSYEQY
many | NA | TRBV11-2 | ASSTKTRLSYNEQF
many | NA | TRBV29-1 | SSPYRRQHKVQETQY
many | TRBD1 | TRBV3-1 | ASSLALRGQPQH
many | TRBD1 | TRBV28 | ASSSKGAWTDTQY
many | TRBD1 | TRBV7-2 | ASRWDSSNTEAF
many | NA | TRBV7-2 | ASSLSRANQPQH
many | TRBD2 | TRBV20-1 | SAEWSSGSHNEQF
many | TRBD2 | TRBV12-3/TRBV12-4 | ASSSGEGTTYEQY